This entry lists 20 T cell receptor beta chains sequenced from one sample in a study of T cell repertoires in cytomegalovirus infection (dated by TCRdb to the late 2010s). Instrument used: Illumina HiSeq 1500. TCRdb reprocessed the public reads (quality trimming at Q25 with fastp, clone calling with MiXCR) and kept in-frame beta chains. One record per CDR3 amino acid sequence lists the most common genes and DNA. The sample contains about a million distinct CDR3 sequences, about a third of them found a single time. Around an eighth of the sample is in the top ten clones. Per the publication, the treatment or condition label means: in vitro stimulation with specific CMV peptide epitopes to enrich CMV-specific T cells. The antigens of these receptors remain unknown. The sequences come from cultured CD8+ T cells from PBMCs, collected from culture after CMV antigen stimulation. These receptors were collected from a human donor in good health (CMV status not recorded). Some clones in this sample may be carry-over from other donors' samples.

There are a few counts of this clonotype. The V call is TRBV6-5, the J call TRBJ1-1, with a tentative D call TRBD1 (5 bases). The germline CDR1 and CDR2 sequences are MNHEY and SVGAGI. The CDR3 is made up of 14 amino acids. V gave up 6 bases and J gave up 4 bases, with 15 bases separating them. CDR3 sequence reads: CASSLISGGTEAFF. In DNA form, the CDR3 reads TGTGCCAGCAGCTTGATTTCGGGGGGCACTGAAGCTTTCTTT.

This clonotype was recorded at least ten times. The chain has TRBV7-2 and TRBJ2-2; D gene unclear. V was trimmed by 1 base and J by 5 bases, leaving 14 bases between them. The CDR3 sequence is 16 residues long. Germline CDR1 and CDR2: SGHTA and FQGNSA. The CDR3 loop is CASSLGLTRTTGELFF. CDR3 nucleotide sequence: TGTGCCAGCAGCTTAGGGCTGACACGTACGACCGGGGAGCTGTTTTTT.

A single count supports this clonotype. This sequence joins TRBV7-9 and TRBJ2-1; tentative D call: TRBD2 (6 bases). Germline V gene data show CDR1 as SEHNR and CDR2 as FQNEAQ (reference sequence). The CDR3 length is 16 residues. The V and J ends lost 1 base and 3 bases respectively, with 13 bases between them. DNA for the CDR3: TGTGCCAGCAGCTTAGTGGCGGGGCCGGTCTACAATGAGCAGTTCTTC. This translates into CASSLVAGPVYNEQFF.

This clonotype came up once. CDR3 region: CATKDRSYGYTF. CDR3 nucleotides: TGTGCCACCAAAGACAGGTCCTATGGCTACACCTTC. The gene calls are TRBV9 and TRBJ1-2; D may be TRBD1 (6 bases). Trimming removed 9 bases at V and 4 bases at J, with 13 bases between. The CDR3 covers 12 residues. Per germline, CDR1 SGDLS and CDR2 YYNGEE.

The chain joins TRBV10-3 to TRBJ2-2; 10 nucleotides align to TRBD1. This CDR3 is 16 amino acids long. V trimming: 2 bases; J trimming: 9 bases; junction bases outside the gene matches: 9. CDR1 ENHRY and CDR2 SYGVKD come from the germline V gene. CDR3: CAISEDGTGDPWELFF. In nucleotides, the CDR3 is TGTGCCATCAGTGAGGACGGGACAGGGGACCCCTGGGAGCTGTTTTTT.

The chain employs TRBV4-3 and TRBJ1-1; D is ambiguous. Germline values: CDR1 LGHNA, CDR2 YSLEER. The CDR3 runs 13 residues. V lost 1 base and J 11 bases, leaving 14 bases between the germline ends. The CDR3 sequence: CASSQATGFGAFF. Here the CDR3 DNA reads TGCGCCAGCAGCCAAGCCACGGGCTTCGGCGCTTTCTTT.

J is TRBJ2-2 and V is TRBV6-6; D gene unclear. The CDR3 covers 12 residues. Deletions cut 10 bases from V and 3 bases from J, with 9 bases between. CDR1 and CDR2 from the germline V gene are MNHNY and SVGAGI (reference sequence). The CDR3 reads CAIVSHTGELFF. The CDR3 bases are TGTGCCATAGTCTCGCACACCGGGGAGCTGTTTTTT.

This rearrangement joins TRBV7-2 to TRBJ2-5, with unresolved D. Germline V gene lookup returns CDR1 SGHTA and CDR2 FQGNSA. The CDR3 extends over 11 amino acids. The ends were cut back, 4 bases at V and 2 bases at J, with 2 bases in the middle. DNA of the CDR3: TGTACCAGCAGCTCACAAGAGACCCAGTACTTC. As protein: CTSSSQETQYF.

The V gene is TRBV4-2, the J gene TRBJ1-1; 7 bases are shared with TRBD1. The V segment lost 1 base and the J segment 6 bases; nucleotides outside the gene matches: 8. CDR1 is LGHNA and CDR2 is YNFKEQ in the germline V gene. The CDR3 contains 15 residues. The CDR3 region has the DNA TGTGCCAGCAGCCAAGGAAGGGGGCTTCGGTCTGAAGCTTTCTTT. Amino acid sequence: CASSQGRGLRSEAFF.

This clonotype has ten or more counts. The chain carries TRBV7-8 and TRBJ2-1, with 7 bases lining up with TRBD1. The length of the CDR3 is 15 residues. J gave up 4 bases and V 2 bases, and 5 bases lay outside the gene matches. CDR1 SGHVS and CDR2 FQNEAQ come from the germline V gene. DNA for the CDR3: TGTGCCAGCAGCTTATTGGGACAGAGTTACAATGAGCAGTTCTTC. Protein: CASSLLGQSYNEQFF.

The chain recombines TRBV6-1 with TRBJ2-2; possible D gene TRBD1, 6 bases. V lost 0 bases and J lost 6, with 11 bases in between. The CDR3 sequence is 15 residues long. Per germline, CDR1 MNHNS and CDR2 SASEGT. The CDR3 nucleotides are TGTGCCAGCAGTGAAGCCCCAGACAGGCCCGGGGAGCTGTTTTTT. The encoded protein is CASSEAPDRPGELFF.

This clonotype was seen a handful of times. The rearrangement uses TRBV19 and TRBJ2-2; D may be TRBD2 (5 bases). The CDR3 sequence is 15 residues long. V shed 5 bases and J shed 5 bases, with 15 bases lying between them. CDR1 is LNHDA and CDR2 is SQIVND in the germline V gene (reference sequence). The CDR3 DNA reads TGTGCCAGTAGTCAGCGGCCCTACCTGACCGGGGAGCTGTTTTTT. Translating gives CASSQRPYLTGELFF.

The chain is built from TRBV6-5 and TRBJ2-2; 9 bases are shared with TRBD1. This CDR3 spans 16 amino acids. V was pared by 0 bases and J by 3 bases, with 2 bases of the junction left unmatched. Germline lookup yields CDR1 MNHEY and CDR2 SVGAGI. The CDR3 reads CASSYSGTGYTGELFF. The CDR3 DNA sequence: TGTGCCAGCAGTTACTCGGGGACAGGGTACACCGGGGAGCTGTTTTTT.

The chain joins TRBV4-3 to TRBJ2-1; D not certain. From germline, CDR1 is LGHNA and CDR2 YSLEER. V shed 1 base and J shed 4 bases, with 5 bases lying between them. This CDR3 comprises 13 residues. The chain's CDR3 is CASSQGYYNEQFF. The CDR3 coding sequence is TGCGCCAGCAGCCAAGGGTATTACAATGAGCAGTTCTTC.

The V gene is TRBV20-1, the J gene TRBJ1-5; 9 bases are a match to TRBD1. CDR1 and CDR2 (germline): DFQATT, SNEGSKA (reference sequence). The CDR3 sequence is 15 residues long. V gave up 6 bases and J gave up 2 bases; unmatched junction bases: 8. CDR3 DNA: TGCAGTGCCGCCGACAGGGGGGAAGGCAATCAGCCCCAGCATTTT. This codes for CSAADRGEGNQPQHF.

This clonotype was picked up a small number of times. This chain joins TRBV6-8 and TRBJ2-7; D call uncertain. CDR3 length: 13 residues. The germline V gene has CDR1 MNHGY and CDR2 SAAAGT. With 10 bases removed from V and 2 bases from J, the gap between germline ends came to 15 bases. The chain's CDR3 is CANTPGRTYEQYF. Here the CDR3 DNA reads TGTGCCAACACTCCGGGTCGAACCTACGAGCAGTACTTC.

The CDR3 loop is CASREGGGARFF. CDR3 bases: TGTGCCAGTAGAGAGGGCGGGGGGGCACGGTTCTTC. The V call is TRBV19, the J call TRBJ2-1, with 9 positions matching TRBD2. The J segment lost 15 bases and the V segment lost 6 bases, leaving 9 bases of the junction unmatched. This CDR3 region has 12 residues. Germline CDR1 is LNHDA and CDR2 is SQIVND (reference sequence).

There are a few counts of this clonotype. This sequence joins TRBV7-9 and TRBJ2-7; D unclear. Trimming removed 0 bases from V and 4 bases from J, with 13 bases in between. Germline CDR1 reads SEHNR; CDR2 reads FQNEAQ (reference sequence). This CDR3 contains 15 residues. The CDR3 spells CASSLAQSLTYEQYV. The CDR3 bases are TGTGCCAGCAGCTTAGCGCAGTCCCTTACTTACGAGCAGTACGTC.

This clonotype was recorded many times. The chain uses TRBV7-2 and TRBJ1-1; D is perhaps TRBD1 (5 bases). The CDR3 loop spans 15 amino acids. Germline CDR1 is SGHTA and CDR2 is FQGNSA. V lost 3 bases and J lost 1, with 12 bases in between. CDR3 nucleotides: TGTGCCAGCAGCTTGAGTGGGGGAGAGAACACTGAAGCTTTCTTT. Translated, it gives CASSLSGGENTEAFF.

This clonotype was observed a handful of times. The CDR3 spells CASNPHAPGQVNTEAFF. In nucleotides, the CDR3 is TGCGCCAGCAACCCCCACGCACCGGGACAGGTAAACACTGAAGCTTTCTTT. The chain carries TRBV5-1 and TRBJ1-1; TRBD1 aligns across 8 bases. Per germline, CDR1 SGHRS and CDR2 YFSETQ. This CDR3 contains 17 residues. Unmatched junction bases numbered 15, after V lost 6 bases and J lost 2 bases.